These T cell receptor delta chains were read from a single sample in a study of gamma-delta T cells after stem cell transplantation. TCRdb reapplied CATT to the RT-PCR reads. Of some 1,400 delta-chain clones detected, about 1.6% appear once; the ten largest clones hold under 50%. Sequenced input: gamma-delta T cells. The receptor source for this set is a human donor. It is not recorded whose cells these are; they may come from a transplant donor. The CDR3 runs from the conserved cysteine through the conserved F or W. The D gene is left open where the match is weak. For some rows the clone size is stated as once, few or many, or as a class when expanded; others skip it.

J: TRDJ1
size: large
D: -
V: TRDV1
DNA: TGTGCTCTTGGGCCTCACCGCGCTTCAACCGATAAACTCATCTTT
CDR3: CALGPHRASTDKLIF

J: TRDJ1
size: -
D: TRDD3
V: TRDV1
DNA: TGTGCTCTTGGGGAACTAGTCTCGATTACGTGTAGGGTACTGGGGGATAGGCCTGGCTGCACCGATAAACTCATCTTT
CDR3: CALGELVSITCRVLGDRPGCTDKLIF

J: TRDJ4
size: large
D: TRDD3
V: TRDV1
DNA: TGTGCTCTTGGGGAACTCAGCCCAGTACTGGGGGATACTTCCAGACCCCTGATCTTT
CDR3: CALGELSPVLGDTSRPLIF

J: TRDJ1
size: medium-sized
D: -
V: TRDV1
DNA: TGTGCTCTTGGGTCTTTACACCTCTTCTTC
CDR3: CALGSLHLFF

J: TRDJ1
size: medium-sized
D: -
V: TRDV1
DNA: TGTGCTCTTGGGGAACGGACCCTCGTGGTGTTTTACACCGATAAACTCATCTTT
CDR3: CALGERTLVVFYTDKLIF

J: TRDJ3
size: medium-sized
D: -
V: TRDV1
DNA: TGTGCTCTTGGGGAATCATCCCGATCCTACGGGGCTGGGGTTTCCTGGGACACCCGACAGATGTTTTTC
CDR3: CALGESSRSYGAGVSWDTRQMFF

J: TRDJ1
size: -
D: TRDD3
V: TRDV1
DNA: TGTGCTCTTGGGGCCCTAGTATCTACACTTACTGGGGGAAAGTACACCGATAAACTCATCTTT
CDR3: CALGALVSTLTGGKYTDKLIF

J: TRDJ1
size: large
D: TRDD3
V: TRDV2
DNA: TGTGCCTGTGACAAGGTGGGGGAATCGTACACCGATAAACTCATCTTT
CDR3: CACDKVGESYTDKLIF

J: TRDJ1
size: -
D: -
V: TRAV29/DV5
DNA: -
CDR3: CSVLLCSCAFLGGYAETPDKLIF

J: TRDJ1
size: large
D: -
V: TRDV1
DNA: TGTGCTCTTGGGGAACTCCTGCCTGGGGATGGGGATACCGATAAACTCATCTTT
CDR3: CALGELLPGDGDTDKLIF

J: TRDJ1
size: large
D: TRDD2
V: TRDV1
DNA: TGTGCTCTTGGGGAACTTCCTTCCTCTTATAAACTCATCTTT
CDR3: CALGELPSSYKLIF

J: TRDJ1
size: medium-sized
D: -
V: TRDV1
DNA: TGTGCTCTTGGGGAACGGGAGGCCTTCCTACGTCTGGGGGAAAATAAACTCATCTTT
CDR3: CALGEREAFLRLGENKLIF

J: TRDJ1
size: -
D: TRDD3
V: TRDV1
DNA: TGTGCTCTTGGGGAACTAGGACTCCTTATCCCCACGTACTGGGGGATCCGACGTGAGTATAAACTCATCTTT
CDR3: CALGELGLLIPTYWGIRREYKLIF